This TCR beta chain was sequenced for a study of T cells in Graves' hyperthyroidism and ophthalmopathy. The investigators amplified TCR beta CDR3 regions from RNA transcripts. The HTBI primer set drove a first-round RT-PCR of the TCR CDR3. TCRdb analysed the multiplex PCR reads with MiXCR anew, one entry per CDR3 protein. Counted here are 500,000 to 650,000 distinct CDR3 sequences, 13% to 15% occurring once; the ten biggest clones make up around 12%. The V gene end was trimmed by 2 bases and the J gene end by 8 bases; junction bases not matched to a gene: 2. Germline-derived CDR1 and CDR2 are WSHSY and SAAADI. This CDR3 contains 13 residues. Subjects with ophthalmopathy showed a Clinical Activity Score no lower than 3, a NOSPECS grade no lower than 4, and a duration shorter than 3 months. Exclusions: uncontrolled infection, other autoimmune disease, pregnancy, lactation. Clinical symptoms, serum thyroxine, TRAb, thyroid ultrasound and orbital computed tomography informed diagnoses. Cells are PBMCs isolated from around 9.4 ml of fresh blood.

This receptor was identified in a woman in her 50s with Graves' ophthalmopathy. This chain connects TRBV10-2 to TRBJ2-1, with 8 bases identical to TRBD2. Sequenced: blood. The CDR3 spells CASSEIAGYEQFF. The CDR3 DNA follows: TGCGCCAGCAGTGAGATAGCGGGATATGAGCAGTTCTTC.